This T cell receptor beta chain was recovered during a study of blood T cell repertoires in COVID-19. Study context: Acute and convalescent COVID-19 specimens originated in the United States, Italy and Spain. Sources were T cells, B-cell-depleted T cells, or PBMCs; the material itself was cDNA or gDNA.

Losses at the gene ends were 1 base for V and 6 bases for J; bases not matched to a gene: 6. From germline, CDR1 is SQVTM and CDR2 ANQGSEA. The CDR3 covers 14 residues. How the authors handled the data: Reference gene primer amplification yielded estimated nucleated cell counts. Libraries were prepared by immunoSEQ multiplex PCR; TCRdb keeps only in-frame clonotypes and omits some of them. V, J and clone size are those of that table, while D and trimming were read from the DNA. Of approximately 63,000 clones listed, about 78% are singletons. The chain employs TRBV29-1 and TRBJ2-1; 7 bases are shared with TRBD1. What was sequenced was peripheral blood. This receptor was identified in a woman of 80 years or more with acute or convalescent COVID-19. CDR3 in amino acids: CSVEVGQIANEQFF. CDR3 nucleotides: TGCAGCGTTGAAGTGGGACAGATTGCCAATGAGCAGTTCTTC.